The clone carrying this T cell receptor (beta chain) was counted between two and nine times. These data are taken from a study of blood T cell repertoires in COVID-19. Unmatched junction bases numbered 6, after V lost 6 bases and J lost 5 bases. Germline CDR1 is SNHLY and CDR2 is FYNNEI. The CDR3 sequence is 15 residues long. Profiled with immunoSEQ multiplex PCR; TCRdb holds only in-frame clones, not every one. Of fewer than 250,000 clones listed, roughly 84% are singletons. The rearrangement uses TRBV2 and TRBJ1-6, with 8 bases fitting TRBD1. This sequence originates from a woman in her thirties or forties who had recovered from COVID-19. Sequencing input: PBMCs or T cells enriched from blood (not recorded which). DNA for the CDR3: TGTGCCAGCAGCGCCAGGGGGCAGAATAATTCACCCCTCCACTTT. It encodes CASSARGQNNSPLHF.